This is a list of T cell receptor beta chains from one sample in a study of early T cells in non-severe SARS-CoV-2 infection. TCRdb reprocessed the 5' RACE reads with MiXCR, giving one entry per CDR3 protein. The repertoire holds about 40,000 distinct CDR3 sequences, with 4.7% as singletons. The material sequenced was whole blood. The source is an adult who was a healthcare worker with PCR-confirmed SARS-CoV-2 infection or an uninfected control (not recorded which). Both conserved end residues are part of each CDR3. Fields, in order: J gene, D gene, CDR3 length, clone size, V gene, CDR3 DNA, CDR3 protein. A D gene is named only where the DNA matches it firmly. A row's size may be missing; if present it is once, few, many or a size class.

J gene: TRBJ2-4; D gene: NA; CDR3 length: 13; clone size: many; V gene: TRBV2; CDR3 DNA: TGTGCCAGCATCTCGCTAGCCAAAAACATTCAGTACTTC; CDR3 protein: CASISLAKNIQYF
J gene: TRBJ2-7; D gene: NA; CDR3 length: 15; clone size: NA; V gene: TRBV4-1; CDR3 DNA: TGCGCCAGCAGCCAAAACAGTGCCGAACCCTACGAGCAGTACTTC; CDR3 protein: CASSQNSAEPYEQYF
J gene: TRBJ2-3; D gene: NA; CDR3 length: 14; clone size: NA; V gene: TRBV27; CDR3 DNA: TGTGCCAGCAGTGCCCAGACCAGCACAGATACGCAGTATTTT; CDR3 protein: CASSAQTSTDTQYF
J gene: TRBJ2-1; D gene: NA; CDR3 length: 15; clone size: few; V gene: TRBV27; CDR3 DNA: TGTGCCAGCAGTTCCCCGGGGAGCTCCTACAATGAGCAGTTCTTC; CDR3 protein: CASSSPGSSYNEQFF
J gene: TRBJ2-1; D gene: NA; CDR3 length: 18; clone size: many; V gene: TRBV19; CDR3 DNA: TGTGCCAGTAGTACCTCCGCACTGAGCGGAGCAGCTCGGGGCGAGCAGTTCTTC; CDR3 protein: CASSTSALSGAARGEQFF
J gene: TRBJ2-2; D gene: TRBD2; CDR3 length: 20; clone size: many; V gene: TRBV6-2/TRBV6-3; CDR3 DNA: TGTGCCAGCAGTTACGTCGAATGGAATTTTGGCGGGAGGAGGACCGGGGAGCTGTTTTTT; CDR3 protein: CASSYVEWNFGGRRTGELFF
J gene: TRBJ1-6; D gene: NA; CDR3 length: 14; clone size: many; V gene: TRBV7-3; CDR3 DNA: TGTGCCAGCAGCTTGGACGGGGGACTATCACCCCTCCACTTT; CDR3 protein: CASSLDGGLSPLHF
J gene: TRBJ1-2; D gene: TRBD1; CDR3 length: 15; clone size: few; V gene: TRBV7-2; CDR3 DNA: TGTGCCAGCAGCTTAGGAGGGACAGGGGCGTTCGGCTACACCTTC; CDR3 protein: CASSLGGTGAFGYTF
J gene: TRBJ2-7; D gene: TRBD2; CDR3 length: 15; clone size: few; V gene: TRBV6-1; CDR3 DNA: TGTGCCAGCAGAACAACTAGCGGGAGTTTCCACGAGCAGTACTTC; CDR3 protein: CASRTTSGSFHEQYF
J gene: TRBJ2-1; D gene: TRBD2; CDR3 length: 16; clone size: NA; V gene: TRBV3-1; CDR3 DNA: TGTGCCAGCAGCCAGCTAGCGGGACTACAAAACAATGAGCAGTTCTTC; CDR3 protein: CASSQLAGLQNNEQFF
J gene: TRBJ2-3; D gene: NA; CDR3 length: 17; clone size: NA; V gene: TRBV5-4; CDR3 DNA: TGTGCCAGCAGCTCGGGCTCGCGGGGCGCGGGCACAGATACGCAGTATTTT; CDR3 protein: CASSSGSRGAGTDTQYF
J gene: TRBJ2-7; D gene: NA; CDR3 length: 14; clone size: many; V gene: TRBV5-1; CDR3 DNA: TGCGCCAGCAGCTTGTTAGGACAGTTCTACGAGCAGTACTTC; CDR3 protein: CASSLLGQFYEQYF
J gene: TRBJ2-7; D gene: NA; CDR3 length: 13; clone size: many; V gene: TRBV19; CDR3 DNA: TGTGCCAGTAGTAACGCAGGCTCCTCCGAGCAGTACTTC; CDR3 protein: CASSNAGSSEQYF
J gene: TRBJ1-4; D gene: NA; CDR3 length: 15; clone size: NA; V gene: TRBV7-9; CDR3 DNA: TGTGCCAGCAGACCGACAGAGGGCAGGAACAGAAAACTGTTTTTT; CDR3 protein: CASRPTEGRNRKLFF
J gene: TRBJ2-7; D gene: NA; CDR3 length: 14; clone size: many; V gene: TRBV12-3/TRBV12-4; CDR3 DNA: TGTGCCAGCAGTTTAGCCGGGTTACCCTACGAGCAGTACTTC; CDR3 protein: CASSLAGLPYEQYF
J gene: TRBJ2-1; D gene: NA; CDR3 length: 13; clone size: many; V gene: TRBV30; CDR3 DNA: TGTGCCTGGAGTGTGGACGCCTACAATGAGCAGTTCTTC; CDR3 protein: CAWSVDAYNEQFF
J gene: TRBJ1-1; D gene: NA; CDR3 length: 12; clone size: many; V gene: TRBV4-3; CDR3 DNA: TGCGCCAGCAGCAATATGAACACTGAAGCTTTCTTT; CDR3 protein: CASSNMNTEAFF
J gene: TRBJ2-3; D gene: TRBD2; CDR3 length: 18; clone size: few; V gene: TRBV6-5; CDR3 DNA: TGTGCCAGCAGTTACCCGCCGCGGAGCGGGAGTCGCACAGATACGCAGTATTTT; CDR3 protein: CASSYPPRSGSRTDTQYF
J gene: TRBJ2-3; D gene: NA; CDR3 length: 17; clone size: few; V gene: TRBV9; CDR3 DNA: TGTGCCAGCAGCGCATCCAGGGGAAGAAGTCTCACAGATACGCAGTATTTT; CDR3 protein: CASSASRGRSLTDTQYF
J gene: TRBJ2-3; D gene: TRBD1; CDR3 length: 14; clone size: many; V gene: TRBV6-1; CDR3 DNA: TGTGCCAGCAGTGCAGGGGGCGGCACAGATACGCAGTATTTT; CDR3 protein: CASSAGGGTDTQYF
J gene: TRBJ2-5; D gene: NA; CDR3 length: 13; clone size: few; V gene: TRBV7-7; CDR3 DNA: TGTGCCAGCAGCCTGTGGGTAGCAGAGACCCAGTACTTC; CDR3 protein: CASSLWVAETQYF
J gene: TRBJ2-3; D gene: TRBD1; CDR3 length: 13; clone size: NA; V gene: TRBV2; CDR3 DNA: TGTGCCAGCACATCACAGGGGACAGATACGCAGTATTTT; CDR3 protein: CASTSQGTDTQYF
J gene: TRBJ2-1; D gene: TRBD2; CDR3 length: 16; clone size: NA; V gene: TRBV12-3/TRBV12-4; CDR3 DNA: TGTGCCAGCAGTCCGGCCGGGACTAGCGACTACAATGAGCAGTTCTTC; CDR3 protein: CASSPAGTSDYNEQFF
J gene: TRBJ2-5; D gene: TRBD1; CDR3 length: 14; clone size: few; V gene: TRBV11-1; CDR3 DNA: TGTGCCAGCAGCTTCGGGGACAGCGAAGAGACCCAGTACTTC; CDR3 protein: CASSFGDSEETQYF
J gene: TRBJ2-3; D gene: TRBD1; CDR3 length: 15; clone size: many; V gene: TRBV20-1; CDR3 DNA: TGCAGTGCTAGAGTAGGACAGGGTAGGACAGATACGCAGTATTTT; CDR3 protein: CSARVGQGRTDTQYF
J gene: TRBJ1-2; D gene: NA; CDR3 length: 11; clone size: many; V gene: TRBV29-1; CDR3 DNA: TGCAGCTCCTGGGGCGGTTATGGCTACACCTTC; CDR3 protein: CSSWGGYGYTF
J gene: TRBJ2-1; D gene: NA; CDR3 length: 11; clone size: many; V gene: TRBV11-1; CDR3 DNA: TGTGCCACCTACCGGGACAATGAGCAGTTCTTC; CDR3 protein: CATYRDNEQFF
J gene: TRBJ2-7; D gene: NA; CDR3 length: 14; clone size: many; V gene: TRBV10-3; CDR3 DNA: TGTGCCATCAGTGTAGAACAGAGTAACTACGAGCAGTACTTC; CDR3 protein: CAISVEQSNYEQYF
J gene: TRBJ1-1; D gene: NA; CDR3 length: 13; clone size: NA; V gene: TRBV10-2; CDR3 DNA: TGCGCCAGCAGTGAAACAGGGAACACTGAAGCTTTCTTT; CDR3 protein: CASSETGNTEAFF
J gene: TRBJ1-2; D gene: NA; CDR3 length: 18; clone size: many; V gene: TRBV19; CDR3 DNA: TGTGCCAGTAGCCCCGACCTTGGTGTGGGGACCCGGGGCTATGGCTACACCTTC; CDR3 protein: CASSPDLGVGTRGYGYTF
J gene: TRBJ1-3; D gene: NA; CDR3 length: 14; clone size: few; V gene: TRBV20-1; CDR3 DNA: TGCAGTGCCGCCAAGGGAGACTCTGGAAACACCATATATTTT; CDR3 protein: CSAAKGDSGNTIYF
J gene: TRBJ2-3; D gene: TRBD2; CDR3 length: 14; clone size: NA; V gene: TRBV12-5; CDR3 DNA: TGTGCTAGTGGTTATAGCGGGGGGGCAGATACGCAGTATTTT; CDR3 protein: CASGYSGGADTQYF
J gene: TRBJ1-4; D gene: TRBD1; CDR3 length: 16; clone size: many; V gene: TRBV20-1; CDR3 DNA: TGCAGTGCTAGAGATGGGACAGAACCAACTAATGAAAAACTGTTTTTT; CDR3 protein: CSARDGTEPTNEKLFF
J gene: TRBJ2-2; D gene: NA; CDR3 length: 14; clone size: NA; V gene: TRBV11-3; CDR3 DNA: TGTGCCAGCACCCCGACACCGAACACCGGGGAGCTGTTTTTT; CDR3 protein: CASTPTPNTGELFF
J gene: TRBJ1-1; D gene: TRBD1; CDR3 length: 13; clone size: many; V gene: TRBV10-2; CDR3 DNA: TGCGCCAGCAGTGAGTCAGGACAGGTTGAAGCTTTCTTT; CDR3 protein: CASSESGQVEAFF
J gene: TRBJ2-4; D gene: TRBD1; CDR3 length: 15; clone size: many; V gene: TRBV7-9; CDR3 DNA: TGTGCCAGCAGCCCGTATGGGACAGGGAAAAACATTCAGTACTTC; CDR3 protein: CASSPYGTGKNIQYF
J gene: TRBJ1-3; D gene: NA; CDR3 length: 16; clone size: NA; V gene: TRBV5-1; CDR3 DNA: TGCGCCAGCAGCTTGGCCGGTTCCGACTCTGGAAACACCATATATTTT; CDR3 protein: CASSLAGSDSGNTIYF
J gene: TRBJ2-1; D gene: TRBD1; CDR3 length: 15; clone size: many; V gene: TRBV7-8; CDR3 DNA: TGTGCCAGCGACTCTACGGGGACAGACTACAATGAGCAGTTCTTC; CDR3 protein: CASDSTGTDYNEQFF
J gene: TRBJ1-1; D gene: TRBD1; CDR3 length: 14; clone size: NA; V gene: TRBV29-1; CDR3 DNA: TGCAGCGTTGAAGTTTGGCAGGGGGAGACTGAAGCTTTCTTT; CDR3 protein: CSVEVWQGETEAFF
J gene: TRBJ2-3; D gene: TRBD1; CDR3 length: 16; clone size: NA; V gene: TRBV20-1; CDR3 DNA: TGCAGTGCTAGGGACCTCGACAGGGGTGGAACAGATACGCAGTATTTT; CDR3 protein: CSARDLDRGGTDTQYF
J gene: TRBJ1-5; D gene: NA; CDR3 length: 16; clone size: many; V gene: TRBV7-2; CDR3 DNA: TGTGCCAGCAGCTCCGACTACAGTGGGGGGAGACAGCCCCAGCATTTT; CDR3 protein: CASSSDYSGGRQPQHF
J gene: TRBJ1-3; D gene: NA; CDR3 length: 17; clone size: many; V gene: TRBV7-2; CDR3 DNA: TGTGCCAGCAGCTTAGTTCAGACAGGAACGTGGGGAAACACCATATATTTT; CDR3 protein: CASSLVQTGTWGNTIYF
J gene: TRBJ2-7; D gene: NA; CDR3 length: 13; clone size: many; V gene: TRBV7-6; CDR3 DNA: TGTGCCAGCAGTATCACACAGGTAACCGAGCAGTACTTC; CDR3 protein: CASSITQVTEQYF
J gene: TRBJ2-2; D gene: NA; CDR3 length: 15; clone size: NA; V gene: TRBV20-1; CDR3 DNA: TGCAGTGCTAGTAGGGCGGGACCGAACACCGGGGAGCTGTTTTTT; CDR3 protein: CSASRAGPNTGELFF
J gene: TRBJ2-5; D gene: NA; CDR3 length: 12; clone size: NA; V gene: TRBV20-1; CDR3 DNA: TGCAGTGCTAGCACCACCCAAGAGACCCAGTACTTC; CDR3 protein: CSASTTQETQYF
J gene: TRBJ2-7; D gene: NA; CDR3 length: 17; clone size: few; V gene: TRBV4-3; CDR3 DNA: TGCGCCAGCAGCCAAGTTGGGAGCGGCGGGGCCGTCTACGAGCAGTACTTC; CDR3 protein: CASSQVGSGGAVYEQYF
J gene: TRBJ1-6; D gene: TRBD1; CDR3 length: 14; clone size: medium-sized; V gene: TRBV7-9; CDR3 DNA: TGTGCCAGCAGAGAAACAGGGGGGAGCTCACCCCTCCACTTT; CDR3 protein: CASRETGGSSPLHF
J gene: TRBJ2-2; D gene: NA; CDR3 length: 18; clone size: NA; V gene: TRBV7-9; CDR3 DNA: TGTGCCAGCAGCCCCGGCGTGGGGGGCGGATCGAACACCGGGGAGCTGTTTTTT; CDR3 protein: CASSPGVGGGSNTGELFF
J gene: TRBJ2-6; D gene: NA; CDR3 length: 14; clone size: NA; V gene: TRBV3-1; CDR3 DNA: TGTGCCAGCAGCGGTTTCTCTGGGGCCAACGTCCTGACTTTC; CDR3 protein: CASSGFSGANVLTF
J gene: TRBJ2-2; D gene: NA; CDR3 length: 16; clone size: few; V gene: TRBV28; CDR3 DNA: TGTGCCAGCATCACCATGGGCGGGGCGAACACCGGGGAGCTGTTTTTT; CDR3 protein: CASITMGGANTGELFF
J gene: TRBJ2-1; D gene: TRBD1; CDR3 length: 16; clone size: many; V gene: TRBV5-4; CDR3 DNA: TGTGCCAGCAGCCGACAGGGAACTACGGTCTACAATGAGCAGTTCTTC; CDR3 protein: CASSRQGTTVYNEQFF